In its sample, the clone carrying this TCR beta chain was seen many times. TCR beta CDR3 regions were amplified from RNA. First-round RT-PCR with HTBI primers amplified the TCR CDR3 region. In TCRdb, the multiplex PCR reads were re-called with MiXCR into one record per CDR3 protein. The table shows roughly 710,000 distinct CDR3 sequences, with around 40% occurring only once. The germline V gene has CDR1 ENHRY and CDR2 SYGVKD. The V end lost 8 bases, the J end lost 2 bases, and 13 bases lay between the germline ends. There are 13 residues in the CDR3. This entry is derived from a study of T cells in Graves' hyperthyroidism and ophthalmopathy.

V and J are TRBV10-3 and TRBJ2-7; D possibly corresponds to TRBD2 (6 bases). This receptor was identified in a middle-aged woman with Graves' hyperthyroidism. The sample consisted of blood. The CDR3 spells CAIARDSPYEQYF. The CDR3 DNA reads TGTGCCATCGCCCGGGACTCACCCTACGAGCAGTACTTC.